These T cell receptor beta chains were read from a single sample in a study of vaccination effects on CD4 cells after COVID-19. Clones were sequenced by immunoSEQ multiplex PCR, and TCRdb holds only the in-frame ones, with some missing. The sample contains 25,000 to 30,000 clones, around 74% of which appear only once. Antigens for these TCRs are unknown. The source material was CD4+ T cells from PBMCs cultured with HCoV-OC43 spike peptides, sampled after COVID-19 vaccination. The receptors derive from a human donor who received a COVID-19 vaccine. The CDR3 runs from the conserved cysteine through the conserved F or W. The D gene is left open where the match is weak. Clone size is given for some rows only: seen once, a few or many times, or a class if the clone is expanded.

d_call	v_call	j_call	clone_size	cdr3_aa	cdr3_nt
NA	TRBV12-3/TRBV12-4	TRBJ1-6	NA	CASSRGTRSPLHF	TGTGCCAGCAGTCGGGGGACAAGATCACCCCTCCACTTT
TRBD2	TRBV9	TRBJ2-7	NA	CASSAATGLDYEQYF	TGTGCCAGCAGCGCAGCAACGGGACTAGACTACGAGCAGTACTTC
NA	TRBV25-1	TRBJ2-1	NA	CASTGSEHPYNEQFF	TGTGCCAGCACAGGGTCCGAACACCCGTACAATGAGCAGTTCTTC
NA	TRBV27	TRBJ2-3	once	CASTSSRKGWGTDTQYF	TGTGCCAGCACCAGTTCACGGAAGGGGTGGGGCACAGATACGCAGTATTTT
NA	TRBV11-2	TRBJ1-6	NA	CASSLVAGTSYNSPLHF	TGTGCCAGCAGCTTAGTGGCAGGGACCTCCTATAATTCACCCCTCCACTTT
TRBD2	TRBV19	TRBJ2-3	NA	CASSGSGAGTDTQYF	TGTGCCAGTAGTGGTAGCGGAGCGGGGACAGATACGCAGTATTTT
TRBD1	TRBV6-5	TRBJ1-5	NA	CASMGQASNQPQHF	TGTGCCAGCATGGGACAGGCGAGCAATCAGCCCCAGCATTTT
NA	TRBV27	TRBJ2-5	once	CASSMRLGQETQYF	TGTGCCAGCAGTATGAGACTAGGGCAAGAGACCCAGTACTTC
NA	TRBV5-1	TRBJ1-2	NA	CASSLRRDAANYGYTF	TGCGCCAGCAGCTTGCGTCGCGACGCCGCTAACTATGGCTACACCTTC
NA	TRBV5-1	TRBJ2-3	NA	CASSREGYGTDTQYF	TGCGCCAGCAGCCGCGAAGGGTACGGCACAGATACGCAGTATTTT
TRBD1	TRBV6-4	TRBJ2-1	NA	CASSVGQGAVQFF	TGTGCCAGCAGTGTCGGACAGGGGGCCGTGCAGTTCTTC
NA	TRBV21-1	TRBJ2-2	once	CASSKFGDTGELFF	TGTGCCAGCAGCAAATTTGGGGACACCGGGGAGCTGTTTTTT
TRBD1	TRBV29-1	TRBJ1-1	NA	CSVEARGKKAFF	TGCAGCGTTGAAGCCAGGGGGAAGAAAGCTTTCTTT
NA	TRBV3-1/TRBV3-2	TRBJ1-2	NA	CASSQGAGAYGYTF	TGTGCCAGCAGCCAAGGGGCAGGGGCCTATGGCTACACCTTC
TRBD1	TRBV12-5	TRBJ2-1	NA	CASGLARTGYNEQFF	TGTGCTAGTGGTTTGGCAAGGACAGGGTACAATGAGCAGTTCTTC
TRBD2	TRBV6-4	TRBJ2-1	NA	CASSDSGLAGVKQFF	TGTGCCAGCAGTGACTCGGGGCTAGCGGGAGTAAAGCAGTTCTTC
NA	TRBV5-1	TRBJ2-1	once	CASSLISPDAYNEQFF	TGCGCCAGCAGCTTAATTAGTCCAGATGCCTACAATGAGCAGTTCTTC
TRBD1	TRBV3-1/TRBV3-2	TRBJ2-7	NA	CASSPMAGGSYEQYF	TGTGCCAGCAGCCCCATGGCAGGGGGCTCCTACGAGCAGTACTTC
NA	TRBV11-2	TRBJ1-6	few	CASSLESSSPLHF	TGTGCCAGCAGCCTAGAAAGTTCATCACCCCTCCACTTT
NA	TRBV12-3/TRBV12-4	TRBJ1-2	NA	CASSLYHGYTF	TGTGCCAGCAGTTTATATCATGGCTACACCTTC
TRBD2	TRBV7-8	TRBJ2-2	NA	CASSLGVAGGKTGELFF	TGTGCCAGCAGCTTAGGTGTAGCGGGAGGTAAAACCGGGGAGCTGTTTTTT
NA	TRBV10-3	TRBJ1-5	few	CAIRDSTGQPQHF	TGTGCCATCAGGGACAGTACGGGGCAGCCCCAGCATTTT
NA	TRBV7-9	TRBJ1-1	NA	CASSSSVMNTEAFF	TGTGCCAGCAGCTCCTCCGTTATGAACACTGAAGCTTTCTTT
TRBD2	TRBV7-6	TRBJ2-2	NA	CASSLVVAGAAGELFF	TGTGCCAGCAGCTTAGTCGTAGCGGGGGCCGCCGGGGAGCTGTTTTTT
NA	TRBV3-1/TRBV3-2	TRBJ2-3	NA	CASSQSGLSTDTQYF	TGTGCCAGCAGCCAAAGCGGGTTAAGCACAGATACGCAGTATTTT
TRBD2	TRBV19	TRBJ2-3	NA	CASSMRGGWSDTQYF	TGTGCCAGTAGTATGAGGGGAGGGTGGTCAGATACGCAGTATTTT
TRBD2	TRBV5-1	TRBJ2-7	NA	CASSLATLADGTYEQYF	TGCGCCAGCAGCTTGGCCACACTAGCGGATGGCACCTACGAGCAGTACTTC
NA	TRBV5-1	TRBJ2-7	NA	CASSYQTGLNYEQYF	TGCGCCAGCAGCTACCAGACAGGTTTAAACTACGAGCAGTACTTC
NA	TRBV19	TRBJ1-2	NA	CASSFSSGFSSNYGYTF	TGTGCCAGTAGTTTTAGCTCGGGGTTCTCTTCTAACTATGGCTACACCTTC
NA	TRBV5-6	TRBJ1-2	NA	CASSHRQDFGYTF	TGTGCCAGCAGCCACAGACAGGACTTTGGCTACACCTTC
NA	TRBV30	TRBJ1-5	NA	CAWSGQTEQPQHF	TGTGCCTGGAGCGGACAGACAGAACAGCCCCAGCATTTT
NA	TRBV5-1	TRBJ2-3	NA	CASSVGSADTQYF	TGCGCCAGCAGCGTCGGCTCGGCAGATACGCAGTATTTT
NA	TRBV5-1	TRBJ2-7	once	CASSLSTNEQYF	TGCGCCAGCAGCTTGTCGACTAACGAGCAGTACTTC
TRBD2	TRBV10-3	TRBJ2-3	NA	CAISETSGGRDTQYF	TGTGCCATCAGCGAAACTAGCGGGGGGCGGGATACGCAGTATTTT
NA	TRBV18	TRBJ1-1	NA	CASSPGFSNTEAFF	TGTGCCAGCTCACCGGGCTTCTCGAACACTGAAGCTTTCTTT
NA	TRBV28	TRBJ1-2	once	CASSILTGTYGYTF	TGTGCCAGCAGTATCCTTACGGGTACGTATGGCTACACCTTC
NA	TRBV5-4	TRBJ1-2	NA	CASSLAGANYGYTF	TGTGCCAGCAGCTTGGCAGGGGCCAACTATGGCTACACCTTC
NA	TRBV18	TRBJ2-3	NA	CASSPSTDTQYF	TGTGCCAGCTCACCTAGCACAGATACGCAGTATTTT
NA	TRBV5-8	TRBJ2-2	NA	CASSSYTNGGNTGELFF	TGTGCCAGCAGCTCCTACACCAATGGAGGGAACACCGGGGAGCTGTTTTTT
NA	TRBV6-5	TRBJ1-1	NA	CASKGRLNTEAFF	TGTGCCAGCAAGGGACGGCTGAACACTGAAGCTTTCTTT
NA	TRBV29-1	TRBJ1-2	NA	CSVYSANYGYTF	TGCAGCGTGTACAGCGCTAACTATGGCTACACCTTC
NA	TRBV24-1	TRBJ2-1	NA	CATSSGSLPLEQFF	TGTGCCACCTCTTCGGGGTCGCTCCCCCTTGAGCAGTTCTTC
NA	TRBV6-1	TRBJ1-5	NA	CASSLEIRNQPQHF	TGTGCCAGCAGTTTAGAGATTCGCAATCAGCCCCAGCATTTT
TRBD1	TRBV3-1/TRBV3-2	TRBJ2-1	NA	CASSQSQGQGTDEQFF	TGTGCCAGCAGCCAATCACAGGGACAGGGGACGGATGAGCAGTTCTTC